This note documents a single T cell receptor (beta chain) sequence. Its target is not known. The sample comes from a study of T cell responses to AZD1222 COVID-19 vaccine. Regarding the study as a whole: Donor demographics were predominantly white British with a female majority; clonal diversity may be underestimated. Elevations in Spike-specific TCR breadth and depth followed administration of two AZD1222 doses. Repertoire sampling occurred only after the peak T cell response. Reportedly, nearly half the spike-specific TCRs target unmutated variant regions.

CDR3 size: 15 residues. V shed 5 bases and J 2 bases; nucleotides not matched to a gene: 5. CDR1 MNHEY and CDR2 SVGAGI come from the germline V gene. Data came from immunoSEQ multiplex PCR; TCRdb stores just in-frame clones and leaves some out. The data show roughly 130,000 clones, with about 94% seen just once and about 4% held by the top ten. The chain recombines TRBV6-5 with TRBJ1-4; 7 nucleotides line up with TRBD1. The source of this sequence is an adult who received the AZD1222 COVID-19 vaccine. The sample in question was peripheral blood, obtained 28 days after the second AZD1222 dose. The CDR3 nucleotides read TGTGCCAGCAGTCCCTACAGGGGCACTAATGAAAAACTGTTTTTT. Translated: CASSPYRGTNEKLFF.